A selection of T cell receptor beta chains follows, all from one sample in a study of PD-1 blockade in classical Hodgkin lymphoma. Some clones are missing from TCRdb's copy, which holds only in-frame ones; the method was immunoSEQ multiplex PCR. The data contain 7,500 to 8,000 clones, 80% to 90% of them seen just once; the ten biggest clones take up approximately 1.7%. This specimen was CD4+ T cells from blood, taken at baseline. The receptors originated from a human donor with classical Hodgkin lymphoma. CDR3s include the opening cysteine and the closing phenylalanine or tryptophan. D genes are given only for firm matches. Size is stated for part of the rows, as once, few or many counts, or as a class when the clone is expanded.

v_call	d_call	clone_size	j_call	cdr3_aa	cdr3_nt
TRBV7-8	-	-	TRBJ1-2	CASSSGPSYGYTF	TGTGCCAGCAGCTCTGGTCCTTCCTATGGCTACACCTTC
TRBV30	-	-	TRBJ2-3	CAWSPPRAGSDTQYF	TGTGCCTGGAGTCCCCCTCGAGCGGGCTCAGATACGCAGTATTTT
TRBV14	TRBD1	-	TRBJ2-5	CASSQGQAWETQYF	TGTGCCAGCAGTCAAGGACAGGCGTGGGAGACCCAGTACTTC
TRBV19	TRBD2	-	TRBJ2-1	CASGRGPDSSYNEQFF	TGTGCCAGTGGGAGGGGACCCGACTCCTCCTACAATGAGCAGTTCTTC
TRBV7-2	TRBD2	-	TRBJ2-7	CASSLLAGRRASYEQYF	TGTGCCAGCAGCTTATTAGCGGGGAGGAGGGCATCCTACGAGCAGTACTTC
TRBV6-1	TRBD1	-	TRBJ2-2	CASAAQGANTGELFF	TGTGCCAGCGCCGCACAGGGGGCGAACACCGGGGAGCTGTTTTTT
TRBV15	-	-	TRBJ2-7	CATSRVRWSDGGYEQYF	TGTGCCACCAGCAGAGTAAGATGGTCAGACGGGGGCTACGAGCAGTACTTC
TRBV30	-	-	TRBJ1-6	CAWSSTLGDSPLHF	TGTGCCTGGAGTAGCACGTTAGGAGATTCACCCCTCCACTTT
TRBV5-6	-	few	TRBJ2-7	CASSFGRDYEQYF	TGTGCCAGCAGCTTTGGACGCGACTACGAGCAGTACTTC
TRBV18	TRBD1	-	TRBJ2-3	CASSPRPDRGHTQYF	TGTGCCAGCTCTCCACGACCGGACAGGGGGCATACGCAGTATTTT
TRBV5-1	TRBD2	-	TRBJ2-7	CASSLRLADAASYEQYF	TGCGCCAGCAGCTTGCGGCTAGCGGACGCGGCCTCCTACGAGCAGTACTTC
TRBV5-4	-	-	TRBJ2-3	CASRKETVRVGDTQYF	TGTGCCAGCAGGAAGGAAACCGTGAGGGTAGGGGATACGCAGTATTTT
TRBV30	TRBD2	-	TRBJ2-1	CAWSGGGNEQFF	TGTGCCTGGAGTGGCGGGGGGAATGAGCAGTTCTTC
TRBV7-9	-	-	TRBJ1-1	CASSYNLGEAFF	TGTGCCAGCAGCTACAATCTGGGGGAAGCTTTCTTT
TRBV7-9	TRBD1	-	TRBJ1-4	CASSPLDRGNEKLFF	TGTGCCAGCAGCCCGCTGGACAGGGGTAATGAAAAACTGTTTTTT
TRBV18	-	-	TRBJ2-5	CASSPTTQAETQYF	TGTGCCAGCTCACCAACGACCCAGGCGGAGACCCAGTACTTC
TRBV25-1	-	few	TRBJ1-2	CASSETVGGYTF	TGTGCCAGCAGTGAAACAGTAGGGGGCTACACCTTC
TRBV5-1	TRBD1	-	TRBJ2-7	CASSLSRDRGYEQYF	TGCGCCAGCAGCTTGTCACGGGACAGGGGTTACGAGCAGTACTTC
TRBV2	-	-	TRBJ2-4	CASSSQGAENIQYF	TGTGCCAGCAGCTCCCAGGGAGCTGAAAACATTCAGTACTTC
TRBV5-1	-	few	TRBJ2-3	CASSLGQPTDTQYF	TGCGCCAGCAGCCTAGGACAACCCACAGATACGCAGTATTTT
TRBV18	TRBD1	-	TRBJ2-4	CASSNGQGAAKNIQYF	TGTGCCAGCTCTAACGGACAGGGGGCTGCCAAAAACATTCAGTACTTC
TRBV5-5	-	-	TRBJ2-4	CASSLSPGENIQYF	TGTGCCAGCAGCTTGAGTCCTGGGGAAAACATTCAGTACTTC
TRBV19	-	once	TRBJ2-3	CASSPRGGATDTQYF	TGTGCCAGTAGTCCCCGAGGTGGGGCCACGGATACGCAGTATTTT
TRBV9	TRBD2	-	TRBJ2-3	CASSVGRGGTDTQYF	TGTGCCAGCAGCGTAGGGCGGGGGGGCACAGATACGCAGTATTTT
TRBV7-8	TRBD1	-	TRBJ2-1	CASSHRDRVNYNEQFF	TGTGCCAGCAGCCACCGGGACAGGGTAAATTACAATGAGCAGTTCTTC
TRBV19	-	-	TRBJ1-1	CASTQGFVNTEAFF	TGTGCCAGCACTCAGGGGTTTGTGAACACTGAAGCTTTCTTT
TRBV5-1	-	-	TRBJ2-6	CASSLDPGAAGANVLTF	TGCGCCAGCAGCTTGGATCCGGGGGCGGCTGGGGCCAACGTCCTGACTTTC
TRBV27	-	-	TRBJ1-2	CASSLSGGVGYGYTF	TGTGCCAGCAGTTTGAGCGGAGGGGTGGGCTATGGCTACACCTTC
TRBV18	-	-	TRBJ1-2	CASSPPSRALYGYTF	TGTGCCAGCTCACCACCTTCCAGAGCCCTCTATGGCTACACCTTC
TRBV28	TRBD1	-	TRBJ2-5	CARGQGGWETQYF	TGTGCCAGAGGACAGGGGGGGTGGGAGACCCAGTACTTC
TRBV5-1	-	few	TRBJ2-7	CASSLANPHTGPYEQYF	TGCGCCAGCAGCTTGGCCAATCCCCATACAGGGCCTTACGAGCAGTACTTC
TRBV5-4	TRBD2	-	TRBJ2-7	CASSLGGTSGIRREQYF	TGTGCCAGCAGCTTGGGCGGGACTAGCGGGATTCGGCGCGAGCAGTACTTC
TRBV9	-	-	TRBJ2-1	CASSIRGSNEQFF	TGTGCCAGCAGCATAAGGGGGAGTAATGAGCAGTTCTTC
TRBV7-2	TRBD2	-	TRBJ2-7	CASSLLAGLGSYEQYF	TGTGCCAGCAGCCTACTAGCGGGATTAGGTTCCTACGAGCAGTACTTC
TRBV9	TRBD2	-	TRBJ2-5	CASSPRTSGVFGETQYF	TGTGCCAGCAGCCCTAGGACTAGCGGGGTCTTCGGGGAGACCCAGTACTTC
TRBV18	-	once	TRBJ2-2	CASSPRLINTGELFF	TGTGCCAGCTCACCACGGCTCATTAACACCGGGGAGCTGTTTTTT
TRBV7-8	-	-	TRBJ1-5	CASSLERGGQPQHF	TGTGCCAGCAGCTTAGAAAGGGGTGGTCAGCCCCAGCATTTT
TRBV10-3	-	-	TRBJ1-6	CAISEAESPFHF	TGTGCCATCAGTGAAGCCGAGTCACCTTTCCACTTT
TRBV2	-	-	TRBJ1-1	CATGYGRTEAFF	TGTGCCACCGGTTACGGACGCACTGAAGCTTTCTTT
TRBV28	-	few	TRBJ1-1	CASFLGGRNTEAFF	TGTGCCAGTTTCCTTGGGGGGAGGAACACTGAAGCTTTCTTT
TRBV18	-	-	TRBJ1-1	CASSPVAAELEAFF	TGTGCCAGCTCACCCGTTGCAGCTGAACTAGAAGCTTTCTTT
TRBV19	TRBD1	-	TRBJ1-2	CASSYGQASYGYTF	TGTGCCAGTTCTTATGGACAGGCGTCGTATGGCTACACCTTC
TRBV10-3	TRBD1	once	TRBJ2-2	CAIRGTGGNTGELFF	TGTGCCATCAGAGGAACAGGGGGTAACACCGGGGAGCTGTTTTTT
TRBV29-1	TRBD1	-	TRBJ2-1	CSVGVGGSQGEQFF	TGCAGCGTGGGGGTAGGGGGCTCCCAGGGGGAGCAGTTCTTC
TRBV5-1	TRBD2	-	TRBJ2-7	CASSLGPAGGIYEQYF	TGCGCCAGCAGCTTGGGCCCAGCGGGAGGGATATACGAGCAGTACTTC
TRBV2	-	-	TRBJ2-2	CASSHGGRANTGELFF	TGTGCCAGCAGTCACGGGGGCCGCGCGAACACCGGGGAGCTGTTTTTT
TRBV7-9	TRBD1	once	TRBJ1-2	CASSLLHRGNYGYTF	TGTGCCAGCAGCTTACTCCACAGGGGGAACTATGGCTACACCTTC
TRBV5-1	-	-	TRBJ2-1	CASSFQLYNEQFF	TGCGCCAGCAGCTTCCAATTATACAATGAGCAGTTCTTC
TRBV4-1	TRBD2	-	TRBJ2-7	CASKGLAGDEQYF	TGCGCCAGCAAAGGACTAGCGGGAGATGAGCAGTACTTC
TRBV29-1	-	few	TRBJ2-7	CSVVGDGTYEQYF	TGCAGCGTTGTCGGCGACGGGACCTACGAGCAGTACTTC
TRBV13	-	-	TRBJ1-4	CASSFSGEGREKLFF	TGTGCCAGCAGCTTCTCAGGGGAGGGGCGAGAAAAACTGTTTTTT
TRBV18	TRBD2	-	TRBJ2-5	CASSPQSGRGKTQYF	TGTGCCAGCTCACCACAGAGCGGGAGAGGGAAGACCCAGTACTTC
TRBV30	-	-	TRBJ1-2	CAWSVRQVVNGGYTF	TGTGCCTGGAGTGTACGGCAGGTAGTCAATGGTGGCTACACCTTC
TRBV9	-	-	TRBJ1-2	CASSVAGGDYGYTF	TGTGCCAGCAGCGTTGCGGGGGGAGACTATGGCTACACCTTC
TRBV19	TRBD2	once	TRBJ2-5	CASCSVGRGNQETQYF	TGTGCCAGTTGTAGCGTGGGGCGGGGGAACCAAGAGACCCAGTACTTC
TRBV28	TRBD1	-	TRBJ1-5	CASSLAGTAINQPQHF	TGTGCCAGCAGTTTAGCCGGGACAGCAATCAATCAGCCCCAGCATTTT
TRBV5-4	-	-	TRBJ1-1	CASSLGAVNTEAFF	TGTGCCAGCAGCTTGGGGGCAGTGAACACTGAAGCTTTCTTT
TRBV18	-	-	TRBJ1-1	CASSRGGFLGETEAFF	TGTGCCAGCTCACGTGGTGGTTTTTTGGGGGAGACTGAAGCTTTCTTT